This TCR beta chain was identified in a study of shared clonotypes between healthy human individuals. Study observations and caveats: Deeper or shallower sequencing was expected to change how clonotypes are shared among donors. Compared with memory subsets, naive subsets generally had larger estimated richness.

There are 13 residues in the CDR3. In germline, CDR1 is SNHLY, CDR2 FYNNEI. V lost 1 base and J lost 3, with 4 bases in between. Nashville, Tennessee was home to all donors, who were Caucasian adults. From CD4+ cells came CD45RA+ naive and CD45RA-negative memory subsets. Assay: immunoSEQ multiplex PCR; the TCRdb copy retains only in-frame clones and omits some. The table shows millions of clones, with roughly 93% occurring only once. Notes on this clone: Antigen unknown.

This sequence joins TRBV2 and TRBJ2-1; D call uncertain. This TCR was sampled from a man between 18 and 29 years old in good health. Some clones in this sample may be carry-over from other donors' samples. The sequenced sample consisted of naive CD4+ T cells from PBMCs. The subset was: CD45RA+ positively selected. The CDR3 DNA follows: TGTGCCAGCAGTGAAGGCCGCTACAATGAGCAGTTCTTC. It encodes CASSEGRYNEQFF. The full variable domain, rest sourced from reference TRBV2 and TRBJ2-1, is EPEVTQTPSHQVTQMGQEVILRCVPISNHLYFYWYRQILGQKVEFLVSFYNNEISEKSEIFDDQFSVERPDGSNFTLKIRSTKLEDSAMYFCASSEGRYNEQFFGPGTRLTVL.